These 22 T cell receptor beta chains originate from one sample sequenced in a study of PD-L1 blockade in urothelial cancer. The method was immunoSEQ multiplex PCR; TCRdb's version includes in-frame clones alone and lacks a portion of them. This sample has more than 85,000 clones, with over 80% found just once. This sample comprised PBMCs, obtained around atezolizumab (anti-PD-L1) treatment. Receptors were obtained from a woman over 75 with urothelial cancer.

The rearrangement joins TRBV30 to TRBJ1-3; D gene uncertain. The CDR3 is made up of 14 amino acids. Germline CDR1 is GTSNPN and CDR2 is SVGIG (reference sequence). V was pared by 4 bases and J by 0 bases, with 10 bases between. The CDR3 DNA follows: TGTGCCTGGACCCGTGACAACTCTGGAAACACCATATATTTT. It translates to CAWTRDNSGNTIYF. Drawing the rest from reference TRBV30 and TRBJ1-3, the complete variable domain is SQTIHQWPATLVQPVGSPLSLECTVEGTSNPNLYWYRQAAGRGLQLLFYSVGIGQISSEVPQNLSASRPQDRQFILSSKKLLLSDSGFYLCAWTRDNSGNTIYFGEGSWLTVV.

V and J are TRBV25-1 and TRBJ2-3; 10 bases agree with TRBD2. CDR1 MGHDK and CDR2 SYGVNS come from the germline V gene. The CDR3 is 17 residues long. V gave up 3 bases and J gave up 6 bases; unmatched junction bases: 12. CDR3: CASSEDASGRQGDTQYF. Here the CDR3 DNA reads TGTGCCAGCAGTGAGGATGCTAGCGGGAGACAGGGGGATACGCAGTATTTT.

This chain joins TRBV28 and TRBJ2-6, with 7 bases identical to TRBD1. V trimming: 11 bases; J trimming: 0 bases; junction bases outside the gene matches: 16. This CDR3 has 18 residues. Germline CDR1 MDHEN, CDR2 SYDVKM. This CDR3 is CASFSAETGSSGANVLTF. The CDR3 nucleotides are TGTGCCTCATTTAGCGCCGAGACAGGGAGCTCTGGGGCCAACGTCCTGACTTTC.

The rearrangement joins TRBV18 to TRBJ2-3, with 7 positions matching TRBD1. Germline CDR1 KGHSH, CDR2 LQKENI. V lost 4 bases to trimming and J lost 0 bases; unmatched junction nucleotides: 10. The CDR3 is 17 amino acids. DNA for the CDR3: TGTGCCAGCTCACAACAATATAGGACAGGCAGCACAGATACGCAGTATTTT. Its protein product is CASSQQYRTGSTDTQYF.

The chain is built from TRBV9 and TRBJ1-5; D remains ambiguous. V dropped 0 bases and J dropped 5 bases, with 9 bases sitting between them. The CDR3 contains 14 residues. The germline CDR1 and CDR2 sequences are SGDLS and YYNGEE. In DNA, the CDR3 is TGTGCCAGCAGCGTAGGGTCAAGAGATCAGCCCCAGCATTTT. Translated, it gives CASSVGSRDQPQHF.

V is TRBV4-2 and J is TRBJ2-7; 12 bases are shared with TRBD2. CDR1 and CDR2 from the germline V gene are LGHNA and YNFKEQ. With 5 bases clipped from V and 1 base from J, the junction kept 6 bases outside the gene matches. This CDR3 comprises 16 residues. CDR3 sequence reads: CASSALLAGGSYEQYF. The CDR3, as DNA: TGTGCCAGCAGCGCACTACTAGCGGGAGGATCCTACGAGCAGTACTTC.

The chain has TRBV6-1 and TRBJ2-3; 8 bases map to TRBD2. The CDR3 is made up of 14 amino acids. V lost 3 bases and J lost 5; bases outside the gene matches: 4. Germline V gene data show CDR1 as MNHNS and CDR2 as SASEGT. CDR3 sequence (DNA): TGTGCCAGCAGTGACGGGGGGGCAGTAGATACGCAGTATTTT. Its protein product is CASSDGGAVDTQYF.

This clone was recorded only once. The chain has TRBV18 and TRBJ2-7; a possible D gene is TRBD1 (7 bases). This CDR3 contains 17 residues. V lost 1 base and J 4 bases, leaving 20 bases between the germline ends. In germline, CDR1 is KGHSH, CDR2 LQKENI. CDR3 nucleotides: TGTGCCAGCTCACCACAATTGGGTGGAGGGACAGCATACGAGCAGTACTTC. Protein: CASSPQLGGGTAYEQYF.

This clone was found once. The rearrangement links TRBV2 to TRBJ2-1; no firm D call. Trimming stripped 10 bases from V and 0 bases from J, with 19 bases between. The CDR3 totals 16 residues. Germline V gives CDR1 SNHLY, CDR2 FYNNEI. CDR3 sequence: CAIMPLSESSYNEQFF. Written as DNA, the CDR3 is TGTGCCATTATGCCCCTCTCGGAGAGCTCCTACAATGAGCAGTTCTTC.

This CDR3 is CATSSRGGATEAFF. The CDR3 coding sequence is TGTGCCACCAGCAGCCGAGGGGGCGCGACTGAAGCTTTCTTT. V is TRBV15 and J is TRBJ1-1; the match to TRBD1 covers 7 bases. The CDR3 consists of 14 residues. The germline V gene encodes CDR1 LNHNV and CDR2 YYDKDF (reference sequence). V dropped 3 bases and J dropped 5; count of bases not matched to a gene: 6.

V usage is TRBV29-1 and J usage is TRBJ1-2; TRBD1 might be the D (6 bases). There are 11 residues in the CDR3. The germline V gene has CDR1 SQVTM and CDR2 ANQGSEA. V dropped 6 bases and J dropped 3 bases, with 8 bases sitting between them. CDR3: CSVNRDYGYTF. The CDR3, as DNA: TGCAGCGTGAACAGGGACTATGGCTACACCTTC.

This chain connects TRBV7-7 to TRBJ2-1, with TRBD2 matching 11 bases. Germline CDR1 is SSHAT and CDR2 is FNYEAQ (reference sequence). The CDR3 sequence is 15 residues long. V shed 5 bases, J shed 6 bases, and the junction held 6 bases outside the gene matches. DNA of the CDR3: TGTGCCAGCAGCCCGACCGGGACTAGCGGCAATGAGCAGTTCTTC. This sequence encodes CASSPTGTSGNEQFF. Supplemented by reference TRBV7-7 and TRBJ2-1, the full variable domain reads GAGVSQSPRYKVTKRGQDVTLRCDPISSHATLYWYQQALGQGPEFLTYFNYEAQPDKSGLPSDRFSAERPEGSISTLTIQRTEQRDSAMYRCASSPTGTSGNEQFFGPGTRLTVL.

The rearrangement links TRBV11-2 to TRBJ1-1; the match to TRBD1 covers 7 bases. This CDR3 is 16 amino acids long. Germline V lookup: CDR1 SGHAT, CDR2 FQNNGV. V dropped 0 bases and J dropped 1; count of bases not matched to a gene: 5. The CDR3 region has the DNA TGTGCCAGCAGCTTAGACGGAAGGGACAGGAACACTGAAGCTTTCTTT. Protein sequence: CASSLDGRDRNTEAFF. The variable domain in full, with the rest retrieved from reference TRBV11-2 and TRBJ1-1, is EAGVAQSPRYKIIEKRQSVAFWCNPISGHATLYWYQQILGQGPKLLIQFQNNGVVDDSQLPKDRFSAERLKGVDSTLKIQPAKLEDSAVYLCASSLDGRDRNTEAFFGQGTRLTVV.

The chain employs TRBV30 and TRBJ2-1; the match to TRBD2 covers 8 bases. V dropped 7 bases and J dropped 7; count of bases not matched to a gene: 15. Germline V gene lookup returns CDR1 GTSNPN and CDR2 SVGIG (reference sequence). The CDR3 length is 15 residues. The CDR3 DNA sequence: TGTGCCTCCCCGGCGGGGGGTCCCCTACGGAATGAGCAGTTCTTC. Residues: CASPAGGPLRNEQFF.

V is TRBV6-5 and J is TRBJ1-3, with 8 bases aligning to TRBD1. The V gene's germline CDR1 is MNHEY and CDR2 SVGAGI. The CDR3 spans 15 residues. With 5 bases clipped from V and 2 bases from J, the junction kept 5 bases outside the gene matches. This CDR3 reads CASSIRTGTGNTIYF. CDR3 DNA sequence: TGTGCCAGCAGTATAAGGACAGGGACTGGAAACACCATATATTTT.

This clone was seen more than once but under ten times. Other nucleotide sequences in the sample specify the same CDR3. V and J are TRBV19 and TRBJ1-2, with D unresolved. V lost 3 bases, J lost 5 bases, and 7 bases lay in between. Germline CDR1 is LNHDA and CDR2 is SQIVND (reference sequence). The CDR3 runs 12 residues. The CDR3 bases are TGTGCCAGTAGTATTTCTGTTTATGGCTACACCTTC. Its protein product is CASSISVYGYTF.

The chain combines TRBV2 with TRBJ1-2; D remains ambiguous. V was clipped by 2 bases and J by 0 bases, with 13 bases between them. The CDR3 is 16 residues long. In germline, CDR1 is SNHLY, CDR2 FYNNEI. The CDR3 DNA follows: TGTGCCAGCAGTGAAACTGCGGCGCTTACTAACTATGGCTACACCTTC. Amino acids: CASSETAALTNYGYTF.

The rearrangement joins TRBV5-4 to TRBJ2-1, with TRBD2 matching over 14 bases. The CDR3 covers 15 residues. CDR1 and CDR2 (germline): SGHNT, YYREEE (reference sequence). V was pared by 5 bases and J by 9 bases, with 7 bases of the junction left unmatched. DNA for the CDR3: TGTGCCAGCAGTATGGGACTAGCGGGAGTGGTTGAGCAGTTCTTC. Amino acid sequence: CASSMGLAGVVEQFF.

The chain employs TRBV6-6 and TRBJ2-7; 11 positions agree with TRBD2. Unmatched junction bases numbered 10, after V lost 8 bases and J lost 7 bases. There are 14 residues in the CDR3. From germline, CDR1 is MNHNY and CDR2 SVGAGI (reference sequence). In DNA, the CDR3 is TGTGCCAGCGGGGTTAGCGGGAGGGCCATAGAGCAGTACTTC. Amino acid sequence: CASGVSGRAIEQYF.

The chain uses TRBV27 and TRBJ1-1; a weak D match, TRBD1 (5 bases). Germline CDR1 and CDR2: MNHEY and SMNVEV (reference sequence). The CDR3 is 15 amino acids. Trimming pared 3 bases from V and 3 bases from J, leaving 14 bases between. This CDR3 is CASSFRPGGDTEAFF. As DNA, the CDR3 is TGTGCCAGCAGTTTCCGCCCCGGGGGAGACACTGAAGCTTTCTTT.

This clone came up a few times. This chain links TRBV29-1 with TRBJ1-2; D is undetermined. CDR3 length equals 9 residues. V lost 7 bases to trimming and J lost 3 bases, with 3 bases between them. Looked up from germline, CDR1 is SQVTM and CDR2 is ANQGSEA. This CDR3 is CSADYGYTF. The CDR3 nucleotides are TGCAGCGCCGACTATGGCTACACCTTC.

J is TRBJ1-3 and V is TRBV15; TRBD1 might be the D (6 bases). In germline, CDR1 is LNHNV, CDR2 YYDKDF (reference sequence). V lost 3 bases and J 1 base, leaving 7 bases between the germline ends. The CDR3 extends over 14 amino acids. This CDR3 is CATSRGQSGNTIYF. The CDR3 bases are TGTGCCACCAGCAGGGGACAATCTGGAAACACCATATATTTT.